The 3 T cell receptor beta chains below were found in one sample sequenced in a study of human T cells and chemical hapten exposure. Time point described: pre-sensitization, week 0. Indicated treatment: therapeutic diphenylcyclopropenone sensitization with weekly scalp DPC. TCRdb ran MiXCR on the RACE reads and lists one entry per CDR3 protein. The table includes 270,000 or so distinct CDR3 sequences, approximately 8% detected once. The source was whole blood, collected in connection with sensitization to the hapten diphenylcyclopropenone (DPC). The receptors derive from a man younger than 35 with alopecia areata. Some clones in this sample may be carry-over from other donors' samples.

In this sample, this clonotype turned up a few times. This CDR3 is CASSHRLAGGYNEQFF. In DNA form, the CDR3 reads TGTGCCAGCAGTCACCGACTAGCGGGGGGGTACAATGAGCAGTTCTTC. The rearrangement links TRBV28 to TRBJ2-1, with 14 positions matching TRBD2. Germline V gene sequence: CDR1 MDHEN, CDR2 SYDVKM. The CDR3 covers 16 residues. The ends lost 5 bases at V and 4 bases at J; junction bases unmatched: 4.

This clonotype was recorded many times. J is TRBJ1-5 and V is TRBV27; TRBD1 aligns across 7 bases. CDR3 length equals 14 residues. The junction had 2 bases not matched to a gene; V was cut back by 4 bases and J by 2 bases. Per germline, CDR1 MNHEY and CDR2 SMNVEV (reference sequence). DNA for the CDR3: TGTGCCAGCAGTTCCGGGACAGGCAATCAGCCCCAGCATTTT. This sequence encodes CASSSGTGNQPQHF.

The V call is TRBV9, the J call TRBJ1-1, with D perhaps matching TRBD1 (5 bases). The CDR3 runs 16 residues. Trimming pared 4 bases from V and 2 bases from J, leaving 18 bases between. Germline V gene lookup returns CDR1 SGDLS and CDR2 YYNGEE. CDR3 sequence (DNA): TGTGCCAGCAGCCCTCGACAGACCCCACTCAACACTGAAGCTTTCTTT. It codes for CASSPRQTPLNTEAFF.